These 21 T cell receptor beta chains were all obtained from the same sample, sequenced in a study of cytomegalovirus exposure and HLA in healthy donors. The PCR used 60 Vbeta and 13 Jbeta primers. Assay: immunoSEQ multiplex PCR; the TCRdb copy retains only in-frame clones and omits some. The table has 130,000 to 150,000 clones, approximately 79% seen once. Sequencing input: PBMCs. The receptors stem from a woman in her 30s in good health and CMV-seronegative.

CDR3 loop: CAWSVLGTLGETQYF. For the CDR3, the DNA is TGTGCCTGGAGTGTACTAGGGACTCTCGGGGAGACCCAGTACTTC. The chain combines TRBV30 with TRBJ2-5; a possible D gene is TRBD2 (6 bases). Between the trimmed V and J ends, which lost 0 bases and 5 bases, there was a span of 16 bases. The CDR3 runs 15 residues. Germline assignment: CDR1 GTSNPN and CDR2 SVGIG (reference sequence).

This chain connects TRBV6-6 to TRBJ1-1; tentative D call: TRBD1 (5 bases). The V gene's germline CDR1 is MNHNY and CDR2 SVGAGI (reference sequence). The V end lost 2 bases, the J end lost 1 base, and 5 bases lay between the germline ends. The CDR3 loop spans 13 amino acids. The CDR3 spells CASSYRGNTEAFF. In nucleotides, the CDR3 is TGTGCCAGCAGTTACAGGGGGAACACTGAAGCTTTCTTT.

This chain links TRBV29-1 with TRBJ1-1; D ambiguous. The V gene lost 5 bases and the J gene lost 0 bases, with 7 bases spanning the gap. Germline V CDR1 and CDR2: SQVTM, ANQGSEA. There are 12 residues in the CDR3. The DNA for the CDR3 is TGCAGCGTTAATCGGGTGAACACTGAAGCTTTCTTT. This gives the protein CSVNRVNTEAFF.

The chain recombines TRBV7-8 with TRBJ1-2; D possibly corresponds to TRBD1 (6 bases). Germline CDR1 SGHVS, CDR2 FQNEAQ. The CDR3 loop spans 16 amino acids. The ends were cut back, 1 base at V and 3 bases at J, with 15 bases in the middle. The CDR3 DNA sequence: TGTGCCAGCAGCTTAGAGTTCCGGGGGGCTTACTATGGCTACACCTTC. Encoded protein: CASSLEFRGAYYGYTF.

The J gene is TRBJ1-2, the V gene TRBV19; no firm D call. Trimming took 6 bases from V and 8 from J, leaving 16 bases between them. Germline V gene data show CDR1 as LNHDA and CDR2 as SQIVND (reference sequence). This CDR3 is 13 amino acids long. The CDR3 nucleotides are TGTGCCAGTAGCCCCACCGAGGTATCGGGCTACACCTTC. Encoded protein: CASSPTEVSGYTF.

The chain employs TRBV10-3 and TRBJ1-1, with TRBD1 matching over 10 bases. This CDR3 is 15 amino acids long. Germline CDR1 reads ENHRY; CDR2 reads SYGVKD. Trimming cost V 5 bases and J 4 bases; bases outside gene matches: 7. As DNA, the CDR3 is TGTGCCATCAGTCCCCGGGACAGGGGAAGCACTGAAGCTTTCTTT. Amino acids: CAISPRDRGSTEAFF.

The rearrangement joins TRBV5-4 to TRBJ2-2, with D possibly TRBD2 on 6 matching bases. V was trimmed by 0 bases and J by 2 bases, leaving 11 bases between them. CDR1 is SGHNT, CDR2 YYREEE, per germline (reference sequence). The CDR3 extends over 16 amino acids. The DNA of the CDR3 is TGTGCCAGCAGCTTGGAATCGGGAGCCAACACCGGGGAGCTGTTTTTT. Its translation: CASSLESGANTGELFF.

This clone was counted only a few times. This rearrangement joins TRBV10-3 to TRBJ1-5, with a tentative D call TRBD1 (6 bases). Germline assignment: CDR1 ENHRY and CDR2 SYGVKD. The CDR3 totals 14 residues. Trimming took off 2 bases at V and 3 bases at J, with 8 bases between the two ends. The CDR3 protein is CAISEGQFNQPQHF. The CDR3 DNA is TGTGCCATCAGTGAGGGACAGTTCAATCAGCCCCAGCATTTT.

The chain carries TRBV7-9 and TRBJ1-3; 7 bases map to TRBD1. V dropped 4 bases and J dropped 0; count of bases not matched to a gene: 15. The germline CDR1 and CDR2 sequences are SEHNR and FQNEAQ (reference sequence). The CDR3 has 19 residues. The CDR3 DNA reads TGTGCCAGCAGCTCCAAACCGCCGGGGCAGGGGGTCTCTGGAAACACCATATATTTT. Residues: CASSSKPPGQGVSGNTIYF.

J is TRBJ2-1 and V is TRBV4-3; 11 nucleotides line up with TRBD1. Germline CDR1 and CDR2: LGHNA and YSLEER. Unmatched junction bases numbered 4, after V lost 5 bases and J lost 4 bases. The CDR3 is made up of 15 amino acids. This CDR3 reads CASSTGTGGYNEQFF. The CDR3 DNA follows: TGCGCCAGCAGCACCGGGACAGGGGGGTACAATGAGCAGTTCTTC.

The chain combines TRBV13 with TRBJ1-5, with D perhaps TRBD1 (6 bases). Deletions cut 2 bases from V and 2 bases from J, with 7 bases between. This CDR3 region has 14 residues. The germline V gene encodes CDR1 PRHDT and CDR2 FYEKMQ (reference sequence). The CDR3, as DNA: TGTGCCAGCAGCTTAAGACAGGGCAATCAGCCCCAGCATTTT. Its translation: CASSLRQGNQPQHF.

The chain has TRBV28 and TRBJ2-2, with 9 bases fitting TRBD2. This CDR3 contains 16 residues. Unmatched junction bases numbered 6, after V lost 2 bases and J lost 5 bases. CDR1 MDHEN and CDR2 SYDVKM come from the germline V gene. The CDR3 spells CASSLRLAGKTGELFF. The CDR3 DNA is TGTGCCAGCAGTTTAAGGCTAGCGGGAAAGACCGGGGAGCTGTTTTTT.

In its sample, this clone was seen a few times. The chain combines TRBV2 with TRBJ2-3; D is unresolved. With 8 bases removed from V and 0 bases from J, the gap between germline ends came to 6 bases. Germline V gene lookup returns CDR1 SNHLY and CDR2 FYNNEI. The CDR3 has 12 residues. CDR3 bases: TGTGCCAGCGGGCTCAGCACAGATACGCAGTATTTT. This gives the protein CASGLSTDTQYF.

This clone was seen a few times. The chain joins TRBV5-6 to TRBJ2-4; D is possibly TRBD1 (5 bases). The CDR3 spans 14 residues. Germline CDR1 and CDR2: SGHDT and YYEEEE. V lost 4 bases and J lost 2, with 10 bases in between. CDR3 bases: TGTGCCAGCAGCCAACAGGTACCCAAAAACATTCAGTACTTC. Protein product: CASSQQVPKNIQYF.

The V call is TRBV6-1, the J call TRBJ1-1, with TRBD1 matching 8 bases. V shed 3 bases and J 6 bases; nucleotides not matched to a gene: 6. Germline lookup yields CDR1 MNHNS and CDR2 SASEGT. The CDR3 length is 14 residues. CDR3 region: CASSDFQGAPEAFF. DNA of the CDR3: TGTGCCAGCAGTGATTTTCAGGGGGCACCTGAAGCTTTCTTT.

Written as DNA, the CDR3 is TGTGCCAGCAGCTCATATTGGACAGGGCCAGATTATAGCAATCAGCCCCAGCATTTT. This translates into CASSSYWTGPDYSNQPQHF. The V and J genes are TRBV28 and TRBJ1-5, with 8 bases identical to TRBD1. Germline values: CDR1 MDHEN, CDR2 SYDVKM. The CDR3 spans 19 residues. Losses at the gene ends were 6 bases for V and 0 bases for J; bases not matched to a gene: 16.

Here the CDR3 reads CASSRAPQALSGNTIYF. CDR3 nucleotide sequence: TGCGCCAGCAGCCGAGCCCCTCAGGCGCTCTCTGGAAACACCATATATTTT. The chain combines TRBV4-1 with TRBJ1-3, with D uncertain. V lost 4 bases and J 0 bases, leaving 16 bases between the germline ends. The CDR3 loop spans 17 amino acids. CDR1 is MGHRA, CDR2 YSYEKL, per germline.

The table lists this clone with a few counts. CDR3 nucleotides: TGTGCCAGCAGTGAAGCGTCGCGAAATCAGCCCCAGCATTTT. Translating gives CASSEASRNQPQHF. V and J are TRBV6-1 and TRBJ1-5; unclear D gene. This CDR3 contains 14 residues. Trimming took 0 bases from V and 4 from J, leaving 7 bases between them. Germline V gene sequence: CDR1 MNHNS, CDR2 SASEGT.

The chain links TRBV27 to TRBJ2-1; D uncertain. CDR1 is MNHEY and CDR2 is SMNVEV in the germline V gene (reference sequence). Trimming left V 7 bases short and J 2 bases short, with 9 bases between. This CDR3 comprises 13 residues. The CDR3 is CASKSIAYNEQFF. The DNA of the CDR3 is TGTGCCAGCAAGTCCATAGCCTACAATGAGCAGTTCTTC.

J is TRBJ2-1 and V is TRBV9; D may be TRBD2 (5 bases). CDR3 length equals 20 residues. In germline, CDR1 is SGDLS, CDR2 YYNGEE. V shed 0 bases and J shed 0 bases, with 22 bases lying between them. CDR3 in amino acids: CASSVDPGRLLVASYNEQFF. The CDR3, as DNA: TGTGCCAGCAGCGTAGACCCCGGCCGCCTACTAGTTGCCTCCTACAATGAGCAGTTCTTC.

Only one count was recorded for this clone. V gene TRBV2 combines with J gene TRBJ2-1, with 12 bases identical to TRBD2. The CDR3 consists of 16 residues. Trimming removed 2 bases from V and 12 bases from J; junction bases left unmatched: 11. Germline CDR1 SNHLY, CDR2 FYNNEI. The CDR3 reads CASSEQLAGGSGVQFF. In DNA form, the CDR3 reads TGTGCCAGCAGTGAACAGCTAGCGGGGGGGTCTGGTGTGCAGTTCTTC.